This paragraph covers one T cell receptor beta chain sequence. Its antigen remains unidentified. This entry belongs to a study of shared clonotypes between healthy human individuals. General study results and limits: Non-shared clonotypes had lower generation probabilities than those shared by all four donors. The study generally estimated greater richness for naive than memory subsets.

This CDR3 is built from 14 residues. V lost 5 bases to trimming and J lost 9 bases; unmatched junction nucleotides: 6. Germline values: CDR1 SGHDT, CDR2 YYEEEE. Methods used by the authors: Junction-only sequences without quality scores were provided by ImmunoSEQ, so filtering was different. The assay was immunoSEQ multiplex PCR, and TCRdb's table has in-frame clones only and misses some. The V and J calls and clone size are taken from that table; D and trimming were inferred from the DNA. The data contain some 1,100,000 clones, about 84% of them singletons. The receptor's source is a man younger than 35 in good health. Some clones in this sample may be carry-over from other donors' samples. Sequencing was done on a sample of memory CD4+ T cells from PBMCs. Stated subset: CD45RA-negative fraction. The rearrangement joins TRBV5-6 to TRBJ2-1; 12 bases are a match to TRBD2. CDR3 amino acids: CASSRTSGNGEQFF. In DNA, the CDR3 is TGTGCCAGCAGTCGGACTAGCGGGAATGGTGAGCAGTTCTTC.